This record looks at one TCR beta chain sequence and its context. Its antigen is unidentified. The data derive from a study of CD8 T cells in Susac syndrome. Overall study results and limits: The relatively small number of individuals in the TCR sequencing and HLA analysis was acknowledged by the study.

In germline, CDR1 is MNHEY, CDR2 SVGEGT. Trimming shortened V by 8 bases and J by 2 bases, and 11 bases separated the two germline ends. This CDR3 region has 13 residues. Negative isolation yielded CD4+ and CD8+ T cells, and FACS enriched TEMRA cells. The RNA, 0.5 to 1 ug, was put through reverse transcription using random hexamers. TCRdb recomputed calls from the immunoSEQ multiplex PCR reads with MiXCR, one row per CDR3 protein. Of around 130,000 distinct CDR3 sequences in the sample, approximately 94% were seen once. This sequence was found in a human donor with multiple sclerosis. The genes are TRBV6-2 or TRBV6-3 and TRBJ2-3, with D possibly being TRBD1 (6 bases). Sequencing was done on a sample of CD4+ T cells from PBMCs. Here the CDR3 DNA reads TGTGCCAGCGGGGGCAGATCCACAGATACGCAGTATTTT. It yields the protein CASGGRSTDTQYF.